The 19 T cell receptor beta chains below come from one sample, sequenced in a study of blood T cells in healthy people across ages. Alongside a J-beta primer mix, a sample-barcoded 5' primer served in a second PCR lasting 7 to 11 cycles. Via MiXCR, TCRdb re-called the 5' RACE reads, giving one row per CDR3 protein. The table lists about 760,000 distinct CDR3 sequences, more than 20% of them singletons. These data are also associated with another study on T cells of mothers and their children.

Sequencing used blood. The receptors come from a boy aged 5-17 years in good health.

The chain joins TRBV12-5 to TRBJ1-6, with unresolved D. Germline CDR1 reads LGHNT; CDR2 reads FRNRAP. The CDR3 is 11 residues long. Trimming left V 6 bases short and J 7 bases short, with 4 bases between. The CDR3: CASGPNSPLHF. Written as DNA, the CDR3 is TGTGCTAGTGGCCCAAATTCACCCCTCCACTTT.

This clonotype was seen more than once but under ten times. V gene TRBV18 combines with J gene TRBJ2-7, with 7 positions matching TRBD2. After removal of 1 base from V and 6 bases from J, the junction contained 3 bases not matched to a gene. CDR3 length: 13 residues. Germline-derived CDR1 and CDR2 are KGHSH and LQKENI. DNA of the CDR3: TGTGCCAGCTCACCACAGAGGGAGGGCGAGCAGTACTTC. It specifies CASSPQREGEQYF.

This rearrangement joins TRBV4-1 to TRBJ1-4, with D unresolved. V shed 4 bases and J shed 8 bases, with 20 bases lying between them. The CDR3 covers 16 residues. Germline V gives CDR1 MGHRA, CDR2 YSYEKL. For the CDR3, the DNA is TGCGCCAGCAGCCGAGTTGGTGGGCGGTTGGAGGAAAAACTGTTTTTT. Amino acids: CASSRVGGRLEEKLFF.

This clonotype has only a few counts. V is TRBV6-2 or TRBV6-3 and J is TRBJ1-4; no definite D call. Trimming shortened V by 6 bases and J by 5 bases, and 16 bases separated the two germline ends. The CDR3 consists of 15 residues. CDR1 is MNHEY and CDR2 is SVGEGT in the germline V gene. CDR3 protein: CASSRPPGSNEKLFF. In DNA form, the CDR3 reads TGTGCCAGCAGCAGACCTCCGGGTTCGAATGAAAAACTGTTTTTT.

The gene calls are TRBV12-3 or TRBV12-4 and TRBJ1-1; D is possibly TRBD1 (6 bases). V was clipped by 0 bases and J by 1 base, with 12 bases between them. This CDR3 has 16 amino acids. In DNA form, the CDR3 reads TGTGCCAGCAGTTTAGCGTGGGGGCGGCCGAACACTGAAGCTTTCTTT. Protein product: CASSLAWGRPNTEAFF.

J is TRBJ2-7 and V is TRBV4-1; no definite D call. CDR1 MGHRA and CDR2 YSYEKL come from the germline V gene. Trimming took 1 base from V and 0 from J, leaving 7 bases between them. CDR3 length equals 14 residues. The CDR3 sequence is CASSQVTGSYEQYF. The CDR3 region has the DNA TGCGCCAGCAGCCAAGTTACTGGCTCCTACGAGCAGTACTTC.

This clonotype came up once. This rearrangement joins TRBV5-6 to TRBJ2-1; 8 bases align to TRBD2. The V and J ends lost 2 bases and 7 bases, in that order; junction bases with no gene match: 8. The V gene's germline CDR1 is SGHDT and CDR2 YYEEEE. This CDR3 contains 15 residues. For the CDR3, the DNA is TGTGCCAGCAGCTTCCGGGAGGGCCTCTTAAATGAGCAGTTCTTC. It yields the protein CASSFREGLLNEQFF.

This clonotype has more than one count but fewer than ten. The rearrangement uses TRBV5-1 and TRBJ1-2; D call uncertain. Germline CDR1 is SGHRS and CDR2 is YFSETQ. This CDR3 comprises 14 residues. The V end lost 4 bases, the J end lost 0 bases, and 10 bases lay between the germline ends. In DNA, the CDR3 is TGCGCCAGCAGCCCCCAACTAGCTAACTATGGCTACACCTTC. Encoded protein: CASSPQLANYGYTF.

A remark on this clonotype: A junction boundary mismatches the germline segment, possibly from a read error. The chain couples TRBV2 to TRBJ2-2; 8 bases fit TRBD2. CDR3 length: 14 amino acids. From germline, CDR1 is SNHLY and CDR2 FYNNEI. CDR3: CASSGLAKTGELFF. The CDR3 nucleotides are TGTGCCAGCAGTGGACTAGCGAAGACCGGGGAGCTGTTTTTT.

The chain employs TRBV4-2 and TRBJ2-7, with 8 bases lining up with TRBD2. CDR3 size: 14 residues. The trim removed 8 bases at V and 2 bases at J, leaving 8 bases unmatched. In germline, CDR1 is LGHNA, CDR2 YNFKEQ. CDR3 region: CASASGGLTYEQYF. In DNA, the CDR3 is TGTGCCAGCGCCTCGGGAGGGCTCACCTACGAGCAGTACTTC.

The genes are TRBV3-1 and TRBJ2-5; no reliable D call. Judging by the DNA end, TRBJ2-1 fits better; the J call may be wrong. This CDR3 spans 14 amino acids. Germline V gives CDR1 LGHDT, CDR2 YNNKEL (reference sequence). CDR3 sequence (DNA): TGTGCCAGCAGCCAAGATTCTAGGGAACGGGAGCAGTTCTTC. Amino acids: CASSQDSREREQFF.

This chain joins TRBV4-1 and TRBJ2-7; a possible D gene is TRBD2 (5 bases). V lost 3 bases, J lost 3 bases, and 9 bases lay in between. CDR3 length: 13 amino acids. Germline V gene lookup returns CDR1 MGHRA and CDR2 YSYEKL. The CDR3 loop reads CASSHAGVYEQYF. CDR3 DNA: TGCGCCAGCAGCCACGCGGGTGTCTACGAGCAGTACTTC.

The CDR3 DNA follows: TGTGCCAGCAGCTTTGGCGGGAGGCCCGGTTGGGAGACCCAGTACTTC. Its translation: CASSFGGRPGWETQYF. The V call is TRBV5-5, the J call TRBJ2-1; 8 bases are shared with TRBD2. The J call may be wrong; the DNA end is better matched by TRBJ2-5. The CDR3 contains 16 residues. Germline V gene data show CDR1 as SGHKS and CDR2 as YYEKEE (reference sequence).

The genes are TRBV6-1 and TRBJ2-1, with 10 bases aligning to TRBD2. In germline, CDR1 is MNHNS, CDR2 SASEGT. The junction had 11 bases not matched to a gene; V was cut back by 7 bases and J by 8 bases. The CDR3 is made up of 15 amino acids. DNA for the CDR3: TGTGCCAGCATCCGATCTAGCGGGAGTTACTATGAGCAGTTCTTC. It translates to CASIRSSGSYYEQFF.

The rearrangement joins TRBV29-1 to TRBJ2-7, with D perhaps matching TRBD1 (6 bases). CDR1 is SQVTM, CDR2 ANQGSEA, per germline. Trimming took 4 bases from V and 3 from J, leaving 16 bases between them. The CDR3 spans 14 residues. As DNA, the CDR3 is TGCAGCGTTGTTCCACCGGGACACCTCTACGAGCAGTACTTC. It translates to CSVVPPGHLYEQYF.

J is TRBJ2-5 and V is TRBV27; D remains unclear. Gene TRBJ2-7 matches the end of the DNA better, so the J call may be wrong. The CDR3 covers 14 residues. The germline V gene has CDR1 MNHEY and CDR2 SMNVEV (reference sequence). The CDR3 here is CASSFSAWDYEQYF. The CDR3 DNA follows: TGTGCCAGCAGTTTTTCAGCATGGGACTACGAGCAGTACTTC.

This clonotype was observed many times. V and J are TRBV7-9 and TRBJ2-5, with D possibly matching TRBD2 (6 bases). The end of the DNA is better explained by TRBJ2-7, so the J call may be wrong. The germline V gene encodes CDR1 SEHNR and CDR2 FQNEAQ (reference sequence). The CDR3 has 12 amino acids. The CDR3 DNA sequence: TGTGCCAGCAGCCCCGGGGGTCCCGAGCAGTACTTC. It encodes CASSPGGPEQYF.

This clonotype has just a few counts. The DNA for the CDR3 is TGCGCCAGCAGCCCCCAGGGATCCGGGGAGCTGTTTTTT. The encoded protein is CASSPQGSGELFF. V usage is TRBV5-1 and J usage is TRBJ2-2; tentative D call: TRBD1 (5 bases). The CDR3 runs 13 residues. Germline V gene sequence: CDR1 SGHRS, CDR2 YFSETQ. V lost 4 bases and J lost 6, with 10 bases in between.

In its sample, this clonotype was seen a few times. The chain's CDR3 is CASSLDLTKNIQYF. CDR3 bases: TGCGCCAGCAGCTTGGACTTAACCAAAAACATTCAGTACTTC. The rearrangement joins TRBV5-1 to TRBJ2-4; no clear D. V lost 0 bases and J 2 bases, leaving 6 bases between the germline ends. Germline-derived CDR1 and CDR2 are SGHRS and YFSETQ. This CDR3 is 14 amino acids long.